Listed here is a single T cell receptor (beta chain). The data derive from a study of shared clonotypes between healthy human individuals. The overall study: Ranging from 18 to 49 in age, donors were a couple of women and a few men.

V gave up 0 bases and J gave up 4 bases; unmatched junction bases: 5. Germline V gives CDR1 KGHSH, CDR2 LQKENI. The CDR3 consists of 16 residues. Replicate PCRs for unsorted PBMC used approximately 300 ng DNA (approximately 30,000 T cell genomes). Sequencing of unsorted PBMC DNA was carried out using ten immunoSEQ deep assay plates. Clones were read by immunoSEQ multiplex PCR, and TCRdb kept only the in-frame ones, dropping some. Of 450,000 to 600,000 clones in the sample, approximately 85% are singletons; the top ten hold 10% to 15%. The sequenced material came from PBMCs. The receptor was isolated from a middle-aged woman in good health. Some clones in this sample may be carry-over from other donors' samples. The chain uses TRBV18 and TRBJ1-4; TRBD1 matches 7 bases. CDR3 sequence: CASSPPGQQNNEKLFF. The CDR3 DNA is TGTGCCAGCTCACCACCGGGACAGCAGAATAATGAAAAACTGTTTTTT.